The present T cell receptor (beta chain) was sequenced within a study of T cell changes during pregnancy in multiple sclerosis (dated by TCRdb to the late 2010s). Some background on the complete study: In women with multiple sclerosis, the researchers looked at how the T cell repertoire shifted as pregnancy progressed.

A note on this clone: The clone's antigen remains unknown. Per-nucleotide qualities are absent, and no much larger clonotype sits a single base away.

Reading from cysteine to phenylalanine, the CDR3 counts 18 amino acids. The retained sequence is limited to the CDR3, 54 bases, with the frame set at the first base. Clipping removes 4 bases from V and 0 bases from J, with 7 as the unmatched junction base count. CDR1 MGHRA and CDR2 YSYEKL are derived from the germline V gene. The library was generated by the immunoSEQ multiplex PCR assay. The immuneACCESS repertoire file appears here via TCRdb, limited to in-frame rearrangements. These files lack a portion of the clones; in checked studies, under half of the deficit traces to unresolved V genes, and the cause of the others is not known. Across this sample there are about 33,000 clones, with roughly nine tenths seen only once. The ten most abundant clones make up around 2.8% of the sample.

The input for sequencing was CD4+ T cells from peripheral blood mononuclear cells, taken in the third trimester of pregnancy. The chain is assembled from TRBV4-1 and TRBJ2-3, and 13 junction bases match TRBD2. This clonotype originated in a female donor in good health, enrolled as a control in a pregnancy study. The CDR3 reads CASSPRTSGGLSTDTQYF. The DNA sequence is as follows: TGCGCCAGCAGCCCCCGGACTAGCGGGGGCCTTAGCACAGATACGCAGTATTTT.